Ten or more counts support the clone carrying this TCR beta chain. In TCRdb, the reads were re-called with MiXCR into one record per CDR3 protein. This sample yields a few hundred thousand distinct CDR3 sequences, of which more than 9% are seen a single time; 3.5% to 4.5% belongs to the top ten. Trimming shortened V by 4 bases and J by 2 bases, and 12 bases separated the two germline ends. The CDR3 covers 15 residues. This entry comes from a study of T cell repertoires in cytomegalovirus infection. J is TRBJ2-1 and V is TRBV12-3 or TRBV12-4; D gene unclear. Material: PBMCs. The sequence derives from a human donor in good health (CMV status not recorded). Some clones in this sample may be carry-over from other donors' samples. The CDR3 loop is CASSSVASPYNEQFF. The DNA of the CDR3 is TGTGCCAGCAGTTCAGTTGCGTCCCCCTACAATGAGCAGTTCTTC.